These 30 T cell receptor beta chains share one sample of origin, sequenced in a study of cytomegalovirus exposure and HLA in healthy donors. The PCR made use of 60 Vbeta and 13 Jbeta primers. TCRdb's table, derived via immunoSEQ multiplex PCR, lists solely in-frame clones and lacks some. The sample has more than 95,000 clones, around four fifths seen once. Sequencing was performed on PBMCs. The origin of the receptors is a man younger than 30 in good health and CMV-seropositive.

The chain recombines TRBV7-9 with TRBJ1-5; a possible D gene is TRBD1 (5 bases). Deletions cut 1 base from V and 8 bases from J, with 12 bases between. Germline-derived CDR1 and CDR2 are SEHNR and FQNEAQ (reference sequence). The CDR3 sequence is 14 residues long. The CDR3 DNA sequence: TGTGCCAGCAGCTTAGGTCCGGGGGTAGAGCCCCAGCATTTT. Amino acid sequence: CASSLGPGVEPQHF.

V usage is TRBV6-1 and J usage is TRBJ1-1, with D tentatively TRBD1 (5 bases). Germline lookup yields CDR1 MNHNS and CDR2 SASEGT. V was trimmed by 1 base and J by 3 bases, leaving 27 bases between them. The CDR3 totals 20 residues. This CDR3 reads CASSEGYMGRVSRKYTEAFF. DNA of the CDR3: TGTGCCAGCAGTGAAGGCTATATGGGCAGGGTGAGTCGAAAGTACACTGAAGCTTTCTTT.

This clone was recorded only once. Other nucleotide sequences in the sample specify the same CDR3. This rearrangement joins TRBV9 to TRBJ2-5; TRBD2 agrees at 12 bases. The CDR3 is made up of 14 amino acids. The V and J ends lost 3 bases and 3 bases, in that order; junction bases with no gene match: 0. Germline CDR1 reads SGDLS; CDR2 reads YYNGEE. DNA of the CDR3: TGTGCCAGCAGCGGGACTAGCGGGGAAGAGACCCAGTACTTC. It translates to CASSGTSGEETQYF.

V is TRBV29-1 and J is TRBJ2-6; TRBD1 might be the D (6 bases). V shed 4 bases and J shed 5 bases, with 9 bases lying between them. Per the germline V gene, CDR1 is SQVTM and CDR2 is ANQGSEA. This CDR3 has 13 residues. The CDR3 here is CSVAWDRANVLTF. CDR3 DNA sequence: TGCAGCGTTGCATGGGACAGGGCCAACGTCCTGACTTTC. The full variable domain, its missing parts supplied by reference TRBV29-1 and TRBJ2-6, is SAVISQKPSRDICQRGTSLTIQCQVDSQVTMMFWYRQQPGQSLTLIATANQGSEATYESGFVIDKFPISRPNLTFSTLTVSNMSPEDSSIYLCSVAWDRANVLTFGAGSRLTVL.

This rearrangement joins TRBV25-1 to TRBJ1-2; TRBD1 matches at 8 bases. Per germline, CDR1 MGHDK and CDR2 SYGVNS. With 1 base clipped from V and 0 bases from J, the junction kept 7 bases outside the gene matches. This CDR3 is built from 17 residues. The CDR3, as DNA: TGTGCCAGCAGTGAATCCCGGACAGGGTGGGCTAACTATGGCTACACCTTC. This gives the protein CASSESRTGWANYGYTF.

The genes are TRBV9 and TRBJ2-3; 9 bases line up with TRBD2. The CDR3 length is 14 residues. The germline CDR1 and CDR2 sequences are SGDLS and YYNGEE. J was trimmed by 4 bases and V by 6 bases; bases with no gene match: 6. CDR3 coding DNA: TGTGCCAGCACGCCGGGGACTAGCTCAGATACGCAGTATTTT. Protein: CASTPGTSSDTQYF.

This clone was observed a single time. V gene TRBV10-3 combines with J gene TRBJ2-5; maybe TRBD1 (5 bases). The CDR3 covers 19 residues. V lost 0 bases and J lost 2, with 22 bases in between. CDR1 is ENHRY, CDR2 SYGVKD, per germline. As DNA, the CDR3 is TGTGCCATCAGTGAGTCTTCGTCGGTGGACAAAAATCAACAAGAGACCCAGTACTTC. Its translation: CAISESSSVDKNQQETQYF.

The CDR3 nucleotides read TGTGCCAGCAGTGAAAAGGAAACAGGGTGGCAGCCCCAGCATTTT. Translated: CASSEKETGWQPQHF. The chain links TRBV6-1 to TRBJ1-5; D is perhaps TRBD1 (6 bases). V lost 2 bases, J lost 7 bases, and 15 bases lay in between. This CDR3 region has 15 residues. Germline assignment: CDR1 MNHNS and CDR2 SASEGT.

Comment on this clone: Other DNA sequences in the sample encode the same CDR3. This chain connects TRBV9 to TRBJ1-5; 9 bases agree with TRBD1. CDR1 SGDLS and CDR2 YYNGEE come from the germline V gene. The CDR3 contains 15 residues. Germline trimming cut 3 bases from V and 3 bases from J; bases unmatched to any gene: 4. The CDR3 protein is CASSAGTGNNQPQHF. The CDR3 DNA follows: TGTGCCAGCAGCGCAGGGACAGGGAACAATCAGCCCCAGCATTTT.

V is TRBV4-1 and J is TRBJ1-2, with unresolved D. Trimming pared 0 bases from V and 4 bases from J, leaving 9 bases between. From germline, CDR1 is MGHRA and CDR2 YSYEKL. The CDR3 contains 14 residues. The CDR3 sequence: CASSQEPGSYGYTF. For the CDR3, the DNA is TGCGCCAGCAGCCAAGAACCGGGGAGCTATGGCTACACCTTC.

This sequence joins TRBV18 and TRBJ2-7; no firm D call. The V gene's germline CDR1 is KGHSH and CDR2 LQKENI. Trimming pared 6 bases from V and 7 bases from J, leaving 16 bases between. The CDR3 totals 13 residues. The CDR3 loop is CASSLTSGWEQYF. CDR3 nucleotides: TGTGCCAGCTCTCTGACTTCCGGGTGGGAGCAGTACTTC.

The chain has TRBV19 and TRBJ1-2; maybe TRBD1 (5 bases). Germline loops: CDR1 LNHDA, CDR2 SQIVND (reference sequence). V lost 5 bases, J lost 9 bases, and 19 bases lay in between. The CDR3 spans 14 residues. As DNA, the CDR3 is TGTGCCAGTAGTTCCCAGGACTCGGGGGGAAGCTACACCTTC. It is translated as CASSSQDSGGSYTF.

The V and J genes are TRBV30 and TRBJ1-2, with 10 bases identical to TRBD1. CDR1 GTSNPN and CDR2 SVGIG come from the germline V gene (reference sequence). The CDR3 totals 13 residues. V shed 6 bases, J shed 4 bases, and the junction held 5 bases outside the gene matches. The CDR3 DNA sequence: TGTGCCTGCAGACAGGGGGCCGGCTATGGCTACACCTTC. This codes for CACRQGAGYGYTF.

J is TRBJ2-1 and V is TRBV10-2; the match to TRBD1 covers 10 bases. V shed 2 bases and J 4 bases; nucleotides not matched to a gene: 2. CDR3 length equals 15 residues. CDR1 and CDR2 from the germline V gene are WSHSY and SAAADI. The chain's CDR3 is CASSERTGGYNEQFF. In DNA form, the CDR3 reads TGCGCCAGCAGTGAGAGGACAGGGGGTTACAATGAGCAGTTCTTC.

V and J are TRBV9 and TRBJ1-4; TRBD1 matches at 10 bases. CDR1 is SGDLS, CDR2 YYNGEE, per germline. J lost 8 bases, V lost 4 bases, and 8 bases had no gene match. The CDR3 extends over 15 amino acids. This CDR3 is CASSSVGTGAEKLFF. The CDR3, as DNA: TGTGCCAGCAGCTCCGTGGGGACAGGGGCCGAAAAACTGTTTTTT. Full variable domain (remainder filled in from reference TRBV9 and TRBJ1-4): DSGVTQTPKHLITATGQRVTLRCSPRSGDLSVYWYQQSLDQGLQFLIQYYNGEERAKGNILERFSAQQFPDLHSELNLSSLELGDSALYFCASSSVGTGAEKLFFGSGTQLSVL.

The chain uses TRBV7-9 and TRBJ1-2, with a possible D match to TRBD1 (5 bases). CDR3 length: 14 amino acids. Trimming stripped 7 bases from V and 1 base from J, with 13 bases between. Germline loops: CDR1 SEHNR, CDR2 FQNEAQ (reference sequence). The DNA of the CDR3 is TGTGCCAGCACCCCACAGGATTTTAACTATGGCTACACCTTC. It specifies CASTPQDFNYGYTF.

This clone was seen more than once but under ten times. One junction end does not reproduce the germline sequence, and a read error may be involved. Other nucleotide sequences in the sample specify the same CDR3. This CDR3 is CASSTPGSGANEKLFF. The CDR3 bases are TGTGCCAGCAGCACCCCCGGCTCAGGGGCTAATGAAAAACTGTTTTTC. The V and J genes are TRBV11-2 and TRBJ1-4, with a possible D match to TRBD1 (6 bases). The CDR3 runs 16 residues. Germline V lookup: CDR1 SGHAT, CDR2 FQNNGV.

The V call is TRBV28, the J call TRBJ1-1; a possible D gene is TRBD1 (5 bases). This CDR3 has 12 amino acids. V was shortened by 1 base and J by 10 bases, with 10 bases between the two germline ends. Germline V gene data show CDR1 as MDHEN and CDR2 as SYDVKM. The CDR3 DNA follows: TGTGCCAGCAGTTTATACGGGAGGGGAGCTTTCTTT. This encodes CASSLYGRGAFF.

DNA for the CDR3: TGTGCCAGCAGCCCGGTACGGGAGAACACTGAAGCTTTCTTT. Its protein is CASSPVRENTEAFF. The genes are TRBV7-8 and TRBJ1-1, with D uncertain. The CDR3 spans 14 residues. V lost 5 bases and J 1 base, leaving 11 bases between the germline ends. Per germline, CDR1 SGHVS and CDR2 FQNEAQ.

The chain is built from TRBV9 and TRBJ1-1; D call uncertain. V lost 4 bases and J lost 1, with 14 bases in between. In germline, CDR1 is SGDLS, CDR2 YYNGEE. The CDR3 has 15 residues. The CDR3 DNA is TGTGCCAGCAGCCCGAGACCCGGGTCGAACACTGAAGCTTTCTTT. As protein: CASSPRPGSNTEAFF.

The table lists this clone with a few counts. The V call is TRBV6-5, the J call TRBJ2-1; the match to TRBD1 covers 7 bases. V shed 10 bases and J 5 bases; nucleotides not matched to a gene: 14. Per germline, CDR1 MNHEY and CDR2 SVGAGI. The CDR3 sequence is 15 residues long. CDR3 sequence: CATKQRDSLNNEQFF. CDR3 nucleotides: TGTGCCACGAAGCAGAGGGACAGCCTGAACAATGAGCAGTTCTTC.

V is TRBV5-1 and J is TRBJ2-7; no firm D call. CDR1 is SGHRS, CDR2 YFSETQ, per germline. V was trimmed by 4 bases and J by 6 bases, leaving 11 bases between them. The CDR3 has 12 amino acids. CDR3 sequence: CASSPSGAEQYF. CDR3 coding DNA: TGCGCCAGCAGCCCCTCGGGTGCCGAGCAGTACTTC.

The chain carries TRBV5-6 and TRBJ1-2; no clear D gene. The CDR3 is 13 amino acids. V shed 5 bases and J shed 3 bases, with 11 bases lying between them. Germline V gene lookup returns CDR1 SGHDT and CDR2 YYEEEE. CDR3 region: CASSPTRDYGYTF. CDR3 in DNA: TGTGCCAGCAGTCCCACTAGGGACTATGGCTACACCTTC.

This sequence joins TRBV11-2 and TRBJ2-2, with TRBD2 as a possible D gene (6 bases). The CDR3 is made up of 15 amino acids. With 4 bases removed from V and 7 bases from J, the gap between germline ends came to 16 bases. The germline CDR1 and CDR2 sequences are SGHAT and FQNNGV. The CDR3 DNA reads as TGTGCCAGCAGCTCCCGGGGGAGAGGGGTCGGGGAGCTGTTTTTT. Translating gives CASSSRGRGVGELFF.

For the CDR3, the DNA is TGTGCCAGCAGCTTAGAATTGGGGACTTATAATGAAAAACTGTTTTTT. Its translation is CASSLELGTYNEKLFF. This chain links TRBV11-2 with TRBJ1-4; D may be TRBD1 (5 bases). Per germline, CDR1 SGHAT and CDR2 FQNNGV. The CDR3 spans 16 residues. The ends were cut back, 0 bases at V and 4 bases at J, with 12 bases in the middle.

CDR3 in DNA: TGTGCCAGCAGCTTAGATGGACAGGGCGGGGATGCTTCACCCCTCCACTTT. Its translation: CASSLDGQGGDASPLHF. The V call is TRBV7-9, the J call TRBJ1-6; 8 bases are a match to TRBD1. This CDR3 region has 17 residues. CDR1 is SEHNR, CDR2 FQNEAQ, per germline (reference sequence). Trimming took 1 base from V and 9 from J; bases not matched to a gene: 11.

V gene TRBV9 combines with J gene TRBJ2-5, with D possibly TRBD2 on 6 matching bases. The CDR3 has 16 residues. The germline V gene encodes CDR1 SGDLS and CDR2 YYNGEE. The V end was cut by 0 bases, the J end by 5 bases, with 17 bases between. The CDR3 region is CASSVGRQGLVETQYF. The CDR3 coding sequence is TGTGCCAGCAGCGTAGGTCGTCAGGGACTGGTGGAGACCCAGTACTTC.

Worth noting for this clone: Other DNA sequences in this sample translate to the same CDR3. The chain carries TRBV5-1 and TRBJ2-3; maybe TRBD2 (5 bases). This CDR3 contains 13 residues. Trimming pared 2 bases from V and 3 bases from J, leaving 7 bases between. CDR1 and CDR2 from the germline V gene are SGHRS and YFSETQ. As DNA, the CDR3 is TGCGCCAGCAGCTTCCCGGGGACAGATACGCAGTATTTT. Protein product: CASSFPGTDTQYF.

The chain employs TRBV19 and TRBJ1-2; D is unclear. The CDR3 totals 12 residues. The V gene's germline CDR1 is LNHDA and CDR2 SQIVND (reference sequence). V lost 1 base, J lost 5 bases, and 5 bases lay in between. In DNA, the CDR3 is TGTGCCAGTAGTATAGGGCAGTATGGCTACACCTTC. It specifies CASSIGQYGYTF.

This clone was seen just once. An end of the junction differs from the germline gene, which may be a read error. The chain carries TRBV5-4 and TRBJ2-5; TRBD1 might be the D (5 bases). Germline V gives CDR1 SGHNT, CDR2 YYREEE (reference sequence). This CDR3 is built from 15 residues. The CDR3 here is CASSLGAGSQGTQYF. CDR3 DNA: TGTGCCAGCAGCCTAGGAGCAGGGTCACAAGGGACCCAGTACTTC. Full variable domain (remainder filled in from reference TRBV5-4 and TRBJ2-5): ETGVTQSPTHLIKTRGQQVTLRCSSQSGHNTVSWYQQALGQGPQFIFQYYREEENGRGNFPPRFSGLQFPNYSSELNVNALELDDSALYLCASSLGAGSQGTQYFGPGTRLLVL.